These 23 T cell receptor beta chains came from one sample sequenced in a study of OX40 agonist ivuxolimab in advanced cancers. Libraries were prepared by immunoSEQ multiplex PCR; TCRdb keeps only in-frame clonotypes and omits some of them. The repertoire has tens of thousands of clones, about 91% of them found once; the top ten carry around 2.7%. Source: CD4+ or CD8+ T cells sorted from blood, taken in a trial of the OX40 agonist ivuxolimab. The origin of the receptors is an adult with an advanced solid tumor such as melanoma, head and neck, liver or kidney cancer.

The V call is TRBV10-3, the J call TRBJ1-1; TRBD1 matches at 7 bases. With V trimmed by 10 bases and J by 3 bases, 8 bases remained unmatched. This CDR3 comprises 13 residues. CDR1 and CDR2 from the germline V gene are ENHRY and SYGVKD. Here the CDR3 DNA reads TGTGCCAGCAGGGGGGCCGGGGACACTGAAGCTTTCTTT. Translation: CASRGAGDTEAFF.

This chain uses TRBV29-1 with TRBJ2-1; TRBD2 agrees at 11 bases. V gave up 7 bases and J gave up 4 bases; unmatched junction bases: 9. In germline, CDR1 is SQVTM, CDR2 ANQGSEA. The CDR3 consists of 15 residues. The CDR3, as DNA: TGCAGCGCCAATAGCGGGAGGGCCTATTACAATGAGCAGTTCTTC. Translated: CSANSGRAYYNEQFF.

The chain couples TRBV18 to TRBJ1-5; D is possibly TRBD1 (6 bases). The CDR3 totals 14 residues. V shed 5 bases and J shed 0 bases, with 8 bases lying between them. Germline V gene lookup returns CDR1 KGHSH and CDR2 LQKENI. CDR3 sequence: CASSTTGSNQPQHF. Here the CDR3 DNA reads TGTGCCAGCTCAACGACAGGTAGCAATCAGCCCCAGCATTTT.

This chain joins TRBV5-4 and TRBJ2-3; no reliable D call. Trimming removed 0 bases from V and 0 bases from J, with 5 bases in between. This CDR3 comprises 14 residues. CDR1 SGHNT and CDR2 YYREEE come from the germline V gene (reference sequence). CDR3 sequence reads: CASSLDGSTDTQYF. The CDR3 DNA reads TGTGCCAGCAGCTTGGACGGTAGCACAGATACGCAGTATTTT.

This clone appeared a single time. Mismatch with germline at one junction end may stem from a read error. The chain links TRBV2 to TRBJ2-5; 7 bases agree with TRBD2. Germline V lookup: CDR1 SNHLY, CDR2 FYNNEI. The CDR3 spans 14 residues. This CDR3 is CASGDSHPGGTQYF. The CDR3 DNA reads TGTGCCAGCGGTGACAGCCACCCGGGGGGGACCCAGTACTTC.

The chain recombines TRBV14 with TRBJ1-2; a possible D gene is TRBD1 (6 bases). Germline V gives CDR1 SGHDN, CDR2 FVKESK. The CDR3 runs to 13 residues. V shed 5 bases and J shed 6 bases, with 13 bases lying between them. The CDR3 nucleotides read TGTGCCAGCAGCTTGACAGGCTATCATGGCTACACCTTC. This gives the protein CASSLTGYHGYTF.

The genes are TRBV2 and TRBJ2-4; perhaps TRBD1 as D (8 bases). Trimming shortened V by 8 bases and J by 0 bases, and 14 bases separated the two germline ends. The length of the CDR3 is 15 residues. Germline V gene sequence: CDR1 SNHLY, CDR2 FYNNEI. CDR3 sequence (DNA): TGTGCCAGCGAACAGGGGGGGGCAGCCAAAAACATTCAGTACTTC. Translating it yields CASEQGGAAKNIQYF.

This clone appeared once. CDR3 protein: CATSRDQQGGGYTF. CDR3 DNA sequence: TGTGCCACCAGCAGAGATCAGCAAGGGGGTGGCTACACCTTC. The chain is built from TRBV15 and TRBJ1-2, with D maybe TRBD1 (6 bases). The germline V and J ends were trimmed by 0 bases and 7 bases, with 12 bases remaining between them. CDR1 and CDR2 from the germline V gene are LNHNV and YYDKDF (reference sequence). The CDR3 totals 14 residues.

V and J are TRBV19 and TRBJ1-5; D not resolved. Trimming removed 7 bases from V and 0 bases from J, with 10 bases in between. Germline V gene sequence: CDR1 LNHDA, CDR2 SQIVND (reference sequence). This CDR3 comprises 14 residues. The CDR3 bases are TGTGCCAGTATGGTGGCCAATAGCAATCAGCCCCAGCATTTT. This encodes CASMVANSNQPQHF.

The V and J genes are TRBV7-2 and TRBJ1-1; 7 bases line up with TRBD1. V trimming: 5 bases; J trimming: 2 bases; junction bases outside the gene matches: 8. The CDR3 runs to 15 residues. Germline-derived CDR1 and CDR2 are SGHTA and FQGNSA. The CDR3 here is CASSPRGGGNTEAFF. CDR3 nucleotides: TGTGCCAGCAGCCCCCGAGGAGGGGGCAACACTGAAGCTTTCTTT.

The V call is TRBV27, the J call TRBJ2-1; D possibly matches TRBD1 or TRBD2 (6 bases each). Trimming took off 4 bases at V and 1 base at J, with 14 bases between the two ends. The CDR3 sequence is 16 residues long. Germline CDR1 MNHEY, CDR2 SMNVEV (reference sequence). The CDR3 nucleotides read TGTGCCAGCAGTTCACTAGGGGGGAAATCCTACAATGAGCAGTTCTTC. Translating it yields CASSSLGGKSYNEQFF.

The J gene is TRBJ2-7, the V gene TRBV11-2; the match to TRBD1 covers 9 bases. Germline CDR1 and CDR2: SGHAT and FQNNGV. J gave up 6 bases and V 2 bases, and 8 bases lay outside the gene matches. There are 15 residues in the CDR3. CDR3 amino acids: CASSLIQGAGFEQYF. CDR3 nucleotides: TGTGCCAGCAGCTTAATACAGGGGGCCGGGTTCGAGCAGTACTTC.

The chain uses TRBV6-1 and TRBJ2-1; tentative D call: TRBD2 (5 bases). The CDR3 length is 11 residues. V dropped 4 bases and J dropped 8 bases, with 6 bases sitting between them. The germline gives CDR1 MNHNS, CDR2 SASEGT. CDR3 DNA: TGTGCCAGCAGTGTGGAGGATGAGCAGTTCTTC. Its protein is CASSVEDEQFF.

The genes are TRBV6-1 and TRBJ1-2; D remains unclear. CDR3 length: 13 residues. In germline, CDR1 is MNHNS, CDR2 SASEGT. V lost 2 bases to trimming and J lost 3 bases, with 7 bases between them. CDR3 protein: CASSERSDYGYTF. CDR3 DNA sequence: TGTGCCAGCAGTGAAAGGTCGGACTATGGCTACACCTTC.

The gene calls are TRBV5-1 and TRBJ2-7, with a tentative D call TRBD1 (6 bases). Germline V CDR1 and CDR2: SGHRS, YFSETQ. The CDR3 loop spans 15 amino acids. V lost 4 bases to trimming and J lost 0 bases, with 14 bases between them. In DNA, the CDR3 is TGCGCCAGCAGCCCACCGGGACACCGCTCCTACGAGCAGTACTTC. Translating gives CASSPPGHRSYEQYF.

The rearrangement joins TRBV14 to TRBJ1-2; the D gene is possibly TRBD1 (5 bases). The CDR3 loop spans 13 amino acids. The germline V and J ends were trimmed by 5 bases and 7 bases, with 14 bases remaining between them. CDR1 and CDR2 (germline): SGHDN, FVKESK. The CDR3 bases are TGTGCCAGCAGCGGGGGACCCGCGGGTGGCTACACCTTC. Its protein product is CASSGGPAGGYTF.

This chain joins TRBV5-8 and TRBJ2-7, with 8 positions matching TRBD2. CDR1 and CDR2 (germline): SGHTS, YDEGEE. Trimming removed 2 bases from V and 8 bases from J; junction bases left unmatched: 9. The CDR3 is 14 amino acids. CDR3 amino acids: CASSFDSVAGKQYF. In DNA form, the CDR3 reads TGTGCCAGCAGCTTCGACTCGGTAGCGGGGAAGCAGTACTTC.

The J gene is TRBJ1-2, the V gene TRBV16; D gene uncertain. This CDR3 is 13 amino acids long. Germline loops: CDR1 KGHSY, CDR2 FQNENV. The ends were cut back, 0 bases at V and 8 bases at J, with 10 bases in the middle. The CDR3 sequence: CASSQSESVGYTF. CDR3 nucleotides: TGTGCCAGCAGCCAATCGGAGTCGGTAGGCTACACCTTC. Filled out from reference TRBV16 and TRBJ1-2, the complete variable domain reads GEEVAQTPKHLVRGEGQKAKLYCAPIKGHSYVFWYQQVLKNEFKFLISFQNENVFDETGMPKERFSAKCLPNSPCSLEIQATKLEDSAVYFCASSQSESVGYTFGSGTRLTVV.

This clone was found once. The V and J genes are TRBV15 and TRBJ2-5, with D possibly being TRBD2 (6 bases). V gave up 3 bases and J gave up 5 bases, with 7 bases separating them. The CDR3 is 12 amino acids. Germline V CDR1 and CDR2: LNHNV, YYDKDF (reference sequence). As DNA, the CDR3 is TGTGCCACCAGCAGGGAGGGGGAGACCCAGTACTTC. This sequence encodes CATSREGETQYF.

The chain recombines TRBV5-1 with TRBJ1-4; 10 bases match TRBD1. V lost 4 bases and J lost 4; bases outside the gene matches: 19. Per the germline V gene, CDR1 is SGHRS and CDR2 is YFSETQ. The CDR3 covers 20 residues. The CDR3 sequence: CASSASIPSGTGALNEKLFF. Written as DNA, the CDR3 is TGCGCCAGCAGCGCCTCAATCCCTTCCGGGACAGGGGCCCTTAATGAAAAACTGTTTTTT.

The rearrangement links TRBV19 to TRBJ2-5; a possible D gene is TRBD2 (6 bases). CDR1 LNHDA and CDR2 SQIVND come from the germline V gene (reference sequence). This CDR3 region has 16 residues. Trimming pared 1 base from V and 1 base from J, leaving 13 bases between. The CDR3: CASSIGLVGGQETQYF. CDR3 sequence (DNA): TGTGCCAGTAGTATAGGGCTAGTGGGGGGCCAAGAGACCCAGTACTTC.

V usage is TRBV28 and J usage is TRBJ1-2; D unresolved. The length of the CDR3 is 13 residues. Germline CDR1 and CDR2: MDHEN and SYDVKM. Deletions cut 10 bases from V and 5 bases from J, with 17 bases between. Here the CDR3 reads CAIPDAGQYGYTF. The CDR3 bases are TGTGCCATCCCCGACGCCGGCCAATATGGCTACACCTTC.

The chain combines TRBV19 with TRBJ2-1, with TRBD2 identical over 8 bases. The length of the CDR3 is 17 residues. V dropped 1 base and J dropped 0; count of bases not matched to a gene: 5. Germline values: CDR1 LNHDA, CDR2 SQIVND (reference sequence). Here the CDR3 reads CASSIAHGGGSYNEQFF. The CDR3 nucleotides are TGTGCCAGTAGTATAGCCCACGGGGGGGGCTCCTACAATGAGCAGTTCTTC.